This T cell receptor beta chain was recovered during a study of technical replicates of blood from several donors. This CDR3 has 15 residues. Trimming removed 9 bases from V and 3 bases from J, with 19 bases in between. Germline values: CDR1 MNHNS, CDR2 SASEGT. Profiling relied on immunoSEQ multiplex PCR, and the TCRdb table lists in-frame clones only, not all of them. The repertoire holds approximately 59,000 clones, 90% to 95% seen once, with about 3% in the top ten. Sequencing was done on a sample of PBMCs. The V gene is TRBV6-1, the J gene TRBJ2-3, with D perhaps matching TRBD2 (6 bases). The receptor comes from a human donor in good health. Some clones in this sample may be carry-over from other donors' samples. This CDR3 is CASPRPGEMTDTQYF. In DNA form, the CDR3 reads TGTGCCAGTCCGAGGCCGGGGGAGATGACAGATACGCAGTATTTT.